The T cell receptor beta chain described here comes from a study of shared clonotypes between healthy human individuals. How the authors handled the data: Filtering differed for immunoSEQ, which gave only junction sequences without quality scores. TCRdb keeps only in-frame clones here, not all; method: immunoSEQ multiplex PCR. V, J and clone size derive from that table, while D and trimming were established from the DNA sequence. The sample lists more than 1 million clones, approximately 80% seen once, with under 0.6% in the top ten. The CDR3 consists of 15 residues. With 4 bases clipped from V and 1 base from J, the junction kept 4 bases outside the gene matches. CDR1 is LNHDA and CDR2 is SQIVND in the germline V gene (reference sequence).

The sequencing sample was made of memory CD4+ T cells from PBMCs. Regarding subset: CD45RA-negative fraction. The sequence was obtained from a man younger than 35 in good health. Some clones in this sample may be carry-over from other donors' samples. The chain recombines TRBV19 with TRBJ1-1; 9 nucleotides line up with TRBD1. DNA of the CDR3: TGTGCCAGTAGTAAGGGGACAGGGAAGAACACTGAAGCTTTCTTT. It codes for CASSKGTGKNTEAFF.